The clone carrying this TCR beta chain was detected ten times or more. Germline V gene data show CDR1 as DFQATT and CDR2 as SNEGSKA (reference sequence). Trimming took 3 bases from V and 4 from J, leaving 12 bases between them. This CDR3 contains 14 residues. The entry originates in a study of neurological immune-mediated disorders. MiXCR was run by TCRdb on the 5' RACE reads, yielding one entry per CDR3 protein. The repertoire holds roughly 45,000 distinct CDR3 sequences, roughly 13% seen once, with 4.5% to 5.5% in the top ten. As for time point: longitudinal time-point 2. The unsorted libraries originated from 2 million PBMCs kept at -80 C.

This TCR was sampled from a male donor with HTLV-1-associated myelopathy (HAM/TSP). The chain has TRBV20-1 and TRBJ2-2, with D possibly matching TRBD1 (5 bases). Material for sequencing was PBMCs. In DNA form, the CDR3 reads TGCAGTGCTAGCCCCAGGGTCTCCACCGGGGAGCTGTTTTTT. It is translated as CSASPRVSTGELFF.